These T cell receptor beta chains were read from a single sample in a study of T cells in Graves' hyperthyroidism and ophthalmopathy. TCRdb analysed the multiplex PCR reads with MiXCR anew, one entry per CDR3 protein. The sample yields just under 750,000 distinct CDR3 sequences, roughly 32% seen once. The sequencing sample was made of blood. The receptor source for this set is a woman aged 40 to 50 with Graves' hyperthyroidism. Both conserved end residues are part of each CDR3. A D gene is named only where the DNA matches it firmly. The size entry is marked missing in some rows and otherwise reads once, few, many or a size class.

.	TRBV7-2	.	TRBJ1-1	CASSLAGDAGNTEAFF	TGTGCCAGCAGCCTAGCGGGGGACGCGGGGAACACTGAAGCTTTCTTT
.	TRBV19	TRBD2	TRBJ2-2	CASSTGTSGSSTGELFF	TGTGCCAGTAGTACCGGGACTAGCGGGAGTTCCACCGGGGAGCTGTTTTTT
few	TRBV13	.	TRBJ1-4	CASRIQGGLEKLFF	TGTGCCAGCAGGATACAGGGAGGTCTTGAAAAACTGTTTTTT
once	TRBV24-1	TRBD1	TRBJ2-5	CATSETGQAGETQYF	TGTGCCACCAGTGAGACAGGGCAGGCTGGGGAGACCCAGTACTTC
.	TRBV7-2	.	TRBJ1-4	CASSLARGLRNSNEKLFF	TGTGCCAGCAGCTTGGCCCGCGGATTACGCAACTCCAATGAAAAACTGTTTTTT
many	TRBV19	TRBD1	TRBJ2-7	CASSPGTGGSYEQYF	TGTGCCAGTAGCCCTGGGACAGGGGGCTCCTACGAGCAGTACTTC
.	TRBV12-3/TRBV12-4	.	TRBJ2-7	CASGSGVGEQYF	TGTGCCAGCGGGTCGGGCGTTGGGGAGCAGTACTTC
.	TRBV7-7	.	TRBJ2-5	CASSTDSGREQYF	TGTGCTAGCAGCACCGACAGTGGGAGAGAGCAGTACTTC
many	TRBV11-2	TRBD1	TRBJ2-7	CASSLGQGIYEQYF	TGTGCCAGCAGCCTGGGACAGGGCATCTACGAGCAGTACTTC
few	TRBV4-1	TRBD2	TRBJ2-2	CASSQDERGGRTGELFF	TGCGCCAGCAGCCAAGATGAGCGGGGGGGACGCACCGGGGAGCTGTTTTTT
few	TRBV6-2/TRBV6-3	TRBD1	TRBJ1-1	CASSKGQAAEAFF	TGTGCCAGCAGTAAAGGACAGGCGGCTGAAGCTTTCTTT
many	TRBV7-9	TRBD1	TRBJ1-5	CASSPIGQANQPQHF	TGTGCCAGCAGCCCTATTGGACAGGCAAATCAGCCCCAGCATTTT
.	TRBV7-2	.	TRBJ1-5	CASSLWSGNNQPQHF	TGTGCCAGCAGCCTTTGGTCAGGGAACAATCAGCCCCAGCATTTT
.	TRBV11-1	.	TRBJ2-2	CASSFSGTELGTGELFF	TGTGCCAGCAGCTTTTCCGGGACGGAACTAGGGACCGGGGAGCTGTTTTTT
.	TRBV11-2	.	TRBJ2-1	CASSLGGPRQFF	TGTGCCAGCAGCTTAGGAGGTCCCAGGCAGTTCTTC
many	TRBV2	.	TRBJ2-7	CASLISNYEQYF	TGTGCCAGTCTGATATCGAACTACGAGCAGTACTTC
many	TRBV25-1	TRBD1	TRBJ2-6	CASSELTGGKTAGANVLTF	TGTGCCAGCAGTGAATTAACAGGGGGCAAGACCGCTGGGGCCAACGTCCTGACTTTC
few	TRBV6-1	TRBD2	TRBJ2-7	CASRPGGPSNEQYF	TGTGCCAGCCGACCGGGGGGGCCCTCCAACGAGCAGTACTTC
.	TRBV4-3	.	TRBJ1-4	CASSQEARLRANEKLFF	TGCGCCAGCAGCCAAGAGGCGAGGCTGCGGGCTAATGAAAAACTGTTTTTT
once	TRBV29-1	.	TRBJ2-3	CSVEGGFTDTQYF	TGCAGCGTTGAAGGGGGGTTCACAGATACGCAGTATTTT
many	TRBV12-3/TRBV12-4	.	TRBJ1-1	CASSRQANTEAFF	TGTGCCAGCAGCCGACAGGCCAACACTGAAGCTTTCTTT
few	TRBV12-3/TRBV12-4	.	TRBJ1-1	CASSFGQMKAFF	TGTGCCAGCAGTTTTGGACAGATGAAAGCTTTCTTT
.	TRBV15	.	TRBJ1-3	CATSRAGFISGNTIYF	TGTGCCACCAGCAGGGCAGGTTTCATCTCTGGAAACACCATATATTTT
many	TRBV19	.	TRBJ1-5	CASSMEGGQPQHF	TGTGCCAGTAGTATGGAGGGTGGTCAGCCCCAGCATTTT
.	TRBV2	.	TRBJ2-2	CASRIESNTGELFF	TGTGCCAGCAGAATAGAGTCGAACACCGGGGAGCTGTTTTTT
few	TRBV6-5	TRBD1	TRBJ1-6	CASSAGTGQNSPLHF	TGCGCCAGCAGCGCCGGGACAGGGCAGAATTCACCCCTCCACTTT
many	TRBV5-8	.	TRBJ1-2	CASSSTTGTVYGYTF	TGTGCCAGCAGCTCGACAACCGGGACGGTCTATGGCTACACCTTC
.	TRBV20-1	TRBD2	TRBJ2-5	CSARQSSGLKTQYF	TGCAGTGCTAGGCAGTCTAGCGGGCTGAAGACCCAGTACTTC
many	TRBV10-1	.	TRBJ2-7	CASSGTGTPGYEQYF	TGCGCCAGCAGTGGTACCGGGACGCCTGGCTACGAGCAGTACTTC
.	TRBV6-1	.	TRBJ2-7	CASRTTSVNEQYF	TGTGCCAGCCGAACAACTAGTGTCAACGAGCAGTACTTC
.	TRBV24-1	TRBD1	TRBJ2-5	CATSDQGAEETQYF	TGTGCCACCAGTGATCAGGGGGCAGAGGAGACCCAGTACTTC
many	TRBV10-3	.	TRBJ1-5	CAIGDIGSNQPQHF	TGTGCCATCGGGGATATCGGTAGCAATCAGCCCCAGCATTTT
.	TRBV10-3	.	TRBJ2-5	CAISGGETQYF	TGTGCCATCAGTGGGGGCGAGACCCAGTACTTC
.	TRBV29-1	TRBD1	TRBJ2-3	CSGDRGLSTDTQYF	TGCAGCGGAGACAGGGGCCTTAGCACAGATACGCAGTATTTT
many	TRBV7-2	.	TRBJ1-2	CASSGLIKPGPYGYTF	TGTGCCAGCAGCGGGTTAATAAAGCCGGGACCTTATGGCTACACCTTC
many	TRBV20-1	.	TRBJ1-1	CSARGYAEAFF	TGCAGTGCACGGGGGTACGCTGAAGCTTTCTTT
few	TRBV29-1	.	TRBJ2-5	CSVERQGETQYF	TGCAGCGTTGAGAGGCAGGGGGAGACCCAGTACTTC
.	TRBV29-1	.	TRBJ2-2	CSVEVGWNTGELFF	TGCAGCGTTGAGGTGGGATGGAACACCGGGGAGCTGTTTTTT
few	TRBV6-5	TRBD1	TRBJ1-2	CASKGVGQGGGYTF	TGTGCCAGCAAGGGGGTAGGACAGGGCGGAGGCTACACCTTC
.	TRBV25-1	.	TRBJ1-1	CARERFRVDTEAFF	TGTGCCCGCGAACGTTTCAGGGTAGACACTGAAGCTTTCTTT
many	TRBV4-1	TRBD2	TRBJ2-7	CASSQASGSSYEQYF	TGCGCCAGCAGCCAAGCTAGCGGGAGCTCCTACGAGCAGTACTTC
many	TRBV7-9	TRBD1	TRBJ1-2	CASSLNDRGYGYTF	TGTGCCAGCAGCTTAAACGACAGGGGCTATGGCTACACCTTC
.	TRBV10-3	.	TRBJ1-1	CASRGQSGGRTEAFF	TGTGCCAGCAGAGGGCAGAGTGGGGGCCGCACTGAAGCTTTCTTT
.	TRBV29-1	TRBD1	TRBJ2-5	CSLGGGETQYF	TGCAGCTTAGGGGGCGGGGAGACCCAGTACTTC
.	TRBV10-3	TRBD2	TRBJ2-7	CASSRLAESYEQYF	TGTGCCAGCAGTCGACTAGCGGAGAGCTACGAGCAGTACTTC
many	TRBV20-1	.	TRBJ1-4	CSAEGPRGKLFF	TGCAGTGCTGAGGGACCTCGCGGAAAACTGTTTTTT
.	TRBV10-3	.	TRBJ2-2	CAITAGGVDRDGELFF	TGTGCCATCACCGCTGGGGGGGTGGACAGGGACGGGGAGCTGTTTTTT
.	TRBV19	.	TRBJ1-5	CASSTARNQPQHF	TGTGCCAGTAGTACCGCCCGAAATCAGCCCCAGCATTTT
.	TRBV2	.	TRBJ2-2	CANRSGLAGELFF	TGTGCCAACAGAAGTGGGCTCGCCGGGGAGCTGTTTTTT
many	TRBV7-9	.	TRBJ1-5	CASSGSGTQPQHF	TGTGCCAGCAGCGGGTCGGGGACTCAGCCCCAGCATTTT
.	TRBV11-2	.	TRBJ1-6	CASTPGRRLLNNSPLHF	TGTGCCAGCACTCCAGGGCGGAGACTACTTAATAATTCACCCCTCCACTTT
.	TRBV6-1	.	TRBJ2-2	CASSGKQVGNTGELFF	TGTGCCAGCAGCGGGAAACAGGTTGGGAACACCGGGGAGCTGTTTTTT